This TCR beta chain is from a study of cytomegalovirus exposure and HLA in healthy donors. Regarding the study as a whole: Highly shared variants forming one cluster were likely a sequencing artifact.

Vbeta (60) and Jbeta (13) primers were used in the PCR. TCRdb's copy holds only in-frame clones and misses some; the assay was immunoSEQ multiplex PCR. The sample records approximately 160,000 clones, 70% to 85% being singletons. On this clone: The antigen remains unidentified.

The germline V and J ends were trimmed by 5 bases and 1 base, with 14 bases remaining between them. CDR1 and CDR2 from the germline V gene are SGHTA and FQGNSA. There are 15 residues in the CDR3. Healthy donors of bone marrow made up the group. The TCR comes from a woman aged 25 to 39 in good health and CMV-seronegative. This chain joins TRBV7-2 and TRBJ1-1; tentatively, D is TRBD1 (6 bases). The sample taken for sequencing was PBMCs. The chain's CDR3 is CASSTRDTPNTEAFF. CDR3 nucleotide sequence: TGTGCCAGCAGCACACGGGACACGCCGAACACTGAAGCTTTCTTT.